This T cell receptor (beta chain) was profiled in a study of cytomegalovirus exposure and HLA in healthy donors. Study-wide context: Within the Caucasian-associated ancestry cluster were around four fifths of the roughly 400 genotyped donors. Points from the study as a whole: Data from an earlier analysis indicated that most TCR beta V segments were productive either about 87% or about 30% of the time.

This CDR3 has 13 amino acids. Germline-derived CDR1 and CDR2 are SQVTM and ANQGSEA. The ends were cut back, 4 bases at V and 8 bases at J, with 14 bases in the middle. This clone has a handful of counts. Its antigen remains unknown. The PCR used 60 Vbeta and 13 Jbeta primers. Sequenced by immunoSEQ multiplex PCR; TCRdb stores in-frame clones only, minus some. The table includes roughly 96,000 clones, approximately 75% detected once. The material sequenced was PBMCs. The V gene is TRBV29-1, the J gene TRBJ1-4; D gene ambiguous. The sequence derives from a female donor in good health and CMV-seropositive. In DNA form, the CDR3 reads TGCAGCGTTGTTGCGAAGGGAGGGGAAAAACTGTTTTTT. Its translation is CSVVAKGGEKLFF. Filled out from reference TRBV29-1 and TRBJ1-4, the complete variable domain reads SAVISQKPSRDICQRGTSLTIQCQVDSQVTMMFWYRQQPGQSLTLIATANQGSEATYESGFVIDKFPISRPNLTFSTLTVSNMSPEDSSIYLCSVVAKGGEKLFFGSGTQLSVL.